This TCR beta chain was documented in a study of technical replicates of blood from several donors. Losses at the gene ends were 4 bases for V and 3 bases for J; bases not matched to a gene: 14. Germline V gives CDR1 SGHAT, CDR2 FQNNGV. The CDR3 sequence is 17 residues long. Clones were sequenced by immunoSEQ multiplex PCR, and TCRdb holds only the in-frame ones, with some missing. The top ten clones hold about 0.27% of a sample with under 100,000 clones, around 94% of them seen once. Sequencing was done on a sample of T cells isolated from PBMCs. The source of this sequence is a human donor in good health. The chain is built from TRBV11-2 and TRBJ1-1, with TRBD1 matching over 7 bases. The CDR3 nucleotides are TGTGCCAGCAGCTCGAGGGGGCTTAAAGAATGGGACACTGAAGCTTTCTTT. Translation gives CASSSRGLKEWDTEAFF.